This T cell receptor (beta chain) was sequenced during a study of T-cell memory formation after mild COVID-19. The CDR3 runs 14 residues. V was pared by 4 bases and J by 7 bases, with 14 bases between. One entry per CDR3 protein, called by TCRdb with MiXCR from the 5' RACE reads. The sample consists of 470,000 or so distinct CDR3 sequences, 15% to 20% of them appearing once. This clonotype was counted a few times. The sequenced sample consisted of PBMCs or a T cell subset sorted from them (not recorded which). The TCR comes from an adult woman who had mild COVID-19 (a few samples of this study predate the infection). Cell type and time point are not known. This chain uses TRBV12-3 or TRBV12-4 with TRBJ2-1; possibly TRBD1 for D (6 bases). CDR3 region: CASSSTGGQNEQFF. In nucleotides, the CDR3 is TGTGCCAGCAGTTCCACCGGAGGACAGAATGAGCAGTTCTTC.